This T cell receptor beta chain comes out of a study of blood T cell repertoires in COVID-19. Study at large: Both acute and convalescent COVID-19 samples were obtained from the United States, Italy and Spain. T cells, B-cell-depleted T cells, or PBMCs supplied cDNA or gDNA.

Methods used by the authors: The authors estimated nucleated cell counts from reference gene primer amplification. Assay: immunoSEQ multiplex PCR; the TCRdb copy retains only in-frame clones and omits some. The DNA was the basis for D and trimming; V, J and clone size are from that table. The sample includes 150,000 or so clones, about 89% seen only once; the top ten take 10% to 12%. Trimming stripped 0 bases from V and 2 bases from J, with 8 bases between. There are 14 residues in the CDR3. Germline CDR1 is LGHDT and CDR2 is YNNKEL (reference sequence). Seattle researchers signed up patients amid active infection and tracked them longitudinally.

This rearrangement joins TRBV3-1 (or the pseudogene TRBV3-2) to TRBJ2-7; perhaps TRBD1 as D (5 bases). The material sequenced was peripheral blood. This TCR was recovered from an older woman with COVID-19, enrolled during active disease. The chain's CDR3 is CASSQDRVTYEQYF. In DNA, the CDR3 is TGTGCCAGCAGCCAAGACAGGGTAACCTACGAGCAGTACTTC.